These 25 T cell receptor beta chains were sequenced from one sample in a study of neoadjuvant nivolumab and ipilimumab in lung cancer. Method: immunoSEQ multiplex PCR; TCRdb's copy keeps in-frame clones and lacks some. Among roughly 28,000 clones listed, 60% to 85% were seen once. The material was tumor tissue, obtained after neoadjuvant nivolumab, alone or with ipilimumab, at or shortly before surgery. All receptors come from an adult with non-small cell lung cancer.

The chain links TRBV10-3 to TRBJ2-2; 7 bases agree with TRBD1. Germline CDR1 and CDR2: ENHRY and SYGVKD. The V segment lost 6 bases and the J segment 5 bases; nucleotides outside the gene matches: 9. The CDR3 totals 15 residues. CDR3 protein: CAIRDRDLPTGELFF. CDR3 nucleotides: TGTGCCATCAGAGACAGGGATTTGCCGACCGGGGAGCTGTTTTTT.

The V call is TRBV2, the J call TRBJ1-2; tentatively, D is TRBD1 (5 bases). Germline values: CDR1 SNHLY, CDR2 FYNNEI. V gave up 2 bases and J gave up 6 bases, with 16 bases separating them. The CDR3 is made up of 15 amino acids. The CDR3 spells CASSESPGTYNGYTF. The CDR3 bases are TGTGCCAGCAGTGAATCTCCCGGGACCTACAATGGCTACACCTTC.

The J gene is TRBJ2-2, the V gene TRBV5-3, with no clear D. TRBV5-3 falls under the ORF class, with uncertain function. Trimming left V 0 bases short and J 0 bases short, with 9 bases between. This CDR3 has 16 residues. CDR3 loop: CARSLVQYANTGELFF. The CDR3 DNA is TGTGCCAGAAGCTTGGTGCAGTACGCGAACACCGGGGAGCTGTTTTTT.

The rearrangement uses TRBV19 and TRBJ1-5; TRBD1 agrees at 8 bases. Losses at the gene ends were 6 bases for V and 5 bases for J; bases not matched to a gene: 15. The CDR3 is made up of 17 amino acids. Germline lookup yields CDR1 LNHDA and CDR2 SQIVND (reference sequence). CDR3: CASRYGSGTGEDQPQHF. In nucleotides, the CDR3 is TGTGCCAGTAGGTACGGGAGCGGGACAGGCGAGGATCAGCCCCAGCATTTT.

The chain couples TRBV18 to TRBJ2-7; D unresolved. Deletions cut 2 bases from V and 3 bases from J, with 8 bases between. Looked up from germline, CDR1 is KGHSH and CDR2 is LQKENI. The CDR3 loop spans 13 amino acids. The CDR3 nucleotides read TGTGCCAGCTCACCAGTTCCCAGCTACGAGCAGTACTTC. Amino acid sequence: CASSPVPSYEQYF. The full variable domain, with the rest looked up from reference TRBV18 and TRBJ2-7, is NAGVMQNPRHLVRRRGQEARLRCSPMKGHSHVYWYRQLPEEGLKFMVYLQKENIIDESGMPKERFSAEFPKEGPSILRIQQVVRGDSAAYFCASSPVPSYEQYFGPGTRLTVT.

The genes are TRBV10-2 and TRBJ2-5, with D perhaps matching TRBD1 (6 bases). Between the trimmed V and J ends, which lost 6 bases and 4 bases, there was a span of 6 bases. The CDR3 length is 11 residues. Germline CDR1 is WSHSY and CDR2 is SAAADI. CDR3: CASRQGETQYF. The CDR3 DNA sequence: TGCGCCAGCAGACAGGGAGAGACCCAGTACTTC.

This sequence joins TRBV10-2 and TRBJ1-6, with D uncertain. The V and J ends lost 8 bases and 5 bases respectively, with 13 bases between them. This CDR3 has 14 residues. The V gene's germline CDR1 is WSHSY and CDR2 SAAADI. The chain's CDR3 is CASQRASHNSPLHF. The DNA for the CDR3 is TGCGCCAGCCAGCGTGCGAGCCATAATTCACCCCTCCACTTT.

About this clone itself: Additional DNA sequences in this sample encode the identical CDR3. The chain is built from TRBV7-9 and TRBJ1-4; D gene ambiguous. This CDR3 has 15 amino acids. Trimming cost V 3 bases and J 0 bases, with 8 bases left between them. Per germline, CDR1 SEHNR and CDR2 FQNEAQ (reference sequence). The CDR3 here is CASSFPSTTNEKLFF. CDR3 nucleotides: TGTGCCAGCAGCTTCCCCTCAACAACTAATGAAAAACTGTTTTTT.

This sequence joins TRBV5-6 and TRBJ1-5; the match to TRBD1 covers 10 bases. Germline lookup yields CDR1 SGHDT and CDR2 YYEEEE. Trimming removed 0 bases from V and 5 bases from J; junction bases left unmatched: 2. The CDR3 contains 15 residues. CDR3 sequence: CASSLGTGGYQPQHF. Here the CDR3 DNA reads TGTGCCAGCAGCTTGGGGACAGGGGGATATCAGCCCCAGCATTTT.

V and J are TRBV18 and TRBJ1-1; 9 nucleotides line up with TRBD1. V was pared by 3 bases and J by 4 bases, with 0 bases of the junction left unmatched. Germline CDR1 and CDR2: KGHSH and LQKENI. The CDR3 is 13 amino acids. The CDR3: CASSPTGGTEAFF. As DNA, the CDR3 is TGTGCCAGCTCACCGACAGGGGGCACTGAAGCTTTCTTT.

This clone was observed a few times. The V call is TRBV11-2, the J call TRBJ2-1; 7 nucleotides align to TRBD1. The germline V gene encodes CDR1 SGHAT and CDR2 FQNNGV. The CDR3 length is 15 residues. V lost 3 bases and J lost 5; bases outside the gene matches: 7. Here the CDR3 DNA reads TGTGCCAGCAGCTTTACGGGACAGAGTAACAATGAGCAGTTCTTC. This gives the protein CASSFTGQSNNEQFF.

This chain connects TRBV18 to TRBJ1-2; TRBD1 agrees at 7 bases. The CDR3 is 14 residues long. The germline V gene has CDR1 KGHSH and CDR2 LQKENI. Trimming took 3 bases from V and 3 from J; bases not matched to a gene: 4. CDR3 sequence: CASSPQGGHYGYTF. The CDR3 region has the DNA TGTGCCAGCTCACCCCAGGGGGGCCACTATGGCTACACCTTC.

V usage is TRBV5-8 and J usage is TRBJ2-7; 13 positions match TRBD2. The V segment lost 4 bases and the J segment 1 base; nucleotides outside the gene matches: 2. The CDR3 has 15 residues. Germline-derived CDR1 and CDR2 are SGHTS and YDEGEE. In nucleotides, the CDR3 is TGTGCCAGCAGCCGGGGACTAGCGGGGTCCTACGAGCAGTACTTC. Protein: CASSRGLAGSYEQYF.

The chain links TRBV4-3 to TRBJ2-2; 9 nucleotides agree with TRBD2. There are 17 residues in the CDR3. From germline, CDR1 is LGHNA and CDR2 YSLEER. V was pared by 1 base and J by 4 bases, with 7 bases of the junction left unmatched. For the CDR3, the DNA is TGCGCCAGCAGCCAAGGGTCTAGCGGGGTGGGCACCGGGGAGCTGTTTTTT. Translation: CASSQGSSGVGTGELFF.

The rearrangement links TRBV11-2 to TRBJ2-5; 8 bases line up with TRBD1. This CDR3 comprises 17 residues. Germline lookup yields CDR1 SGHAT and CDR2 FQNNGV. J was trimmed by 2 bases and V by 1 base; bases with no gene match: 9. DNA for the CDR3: TGTGCCAGCAGCTTAGGGGCCTGGAACAGGGGGCAAGAGACCCAGTACTTC. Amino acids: CASSLGAWNRGQETQYF.

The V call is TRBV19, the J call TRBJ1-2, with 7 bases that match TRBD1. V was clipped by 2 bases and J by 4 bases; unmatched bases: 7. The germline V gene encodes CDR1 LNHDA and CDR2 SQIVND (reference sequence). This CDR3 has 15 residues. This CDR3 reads CASSISLTGTYGYTF. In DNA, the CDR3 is TGTGCCAGTAGTATATCTTTGACAGGGACCTATGGCTACACCTTC.

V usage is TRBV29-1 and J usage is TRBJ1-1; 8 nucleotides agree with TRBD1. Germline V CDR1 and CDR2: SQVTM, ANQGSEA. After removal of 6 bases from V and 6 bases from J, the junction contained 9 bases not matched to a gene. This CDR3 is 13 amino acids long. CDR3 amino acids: CSVLRQGRAEAFF. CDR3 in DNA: TGCAGCGTCCTTAGACAGGGGCGGGCTGAAGCTTTCTTT.

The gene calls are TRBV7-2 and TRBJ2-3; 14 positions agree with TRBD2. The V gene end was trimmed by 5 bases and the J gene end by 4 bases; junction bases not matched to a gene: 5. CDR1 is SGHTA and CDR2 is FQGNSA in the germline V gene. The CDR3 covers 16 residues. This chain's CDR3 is CASSIGLAGGADTQYF. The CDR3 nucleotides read TGTGCCAGCAGCATCGGACTAGCGGGGGGCGCAGATACGCAGTATTTT.

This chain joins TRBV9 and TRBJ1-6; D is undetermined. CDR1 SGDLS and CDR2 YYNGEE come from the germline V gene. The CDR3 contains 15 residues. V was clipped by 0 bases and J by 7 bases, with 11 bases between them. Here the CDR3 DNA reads TGTGCCAGCAGCGTAGATCCTGGGTGGAATTCACCCCTCCACTTT. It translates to CASSVDPGWNSPLHF.

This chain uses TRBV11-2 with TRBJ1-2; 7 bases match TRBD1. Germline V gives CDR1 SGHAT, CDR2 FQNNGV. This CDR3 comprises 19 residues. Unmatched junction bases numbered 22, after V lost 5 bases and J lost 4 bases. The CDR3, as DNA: TGTGCCAGCAGCCCACAAGGGGGCCCAGGGGTGGGGATTTTCTATGGCTACACCTTC. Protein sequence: CASSPQGGPGVGIFYGYTF.

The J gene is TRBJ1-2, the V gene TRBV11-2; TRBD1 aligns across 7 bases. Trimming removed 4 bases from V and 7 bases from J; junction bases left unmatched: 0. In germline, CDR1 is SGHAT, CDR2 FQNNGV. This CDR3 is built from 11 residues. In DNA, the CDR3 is TGTGCCAGCAGCTCAGGGGGTGGCTACACCTTC. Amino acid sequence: CASSSGGGYTF.

As DNA, the CDR3 is TGTGCCAGCAGCCCCGCCGGGAGAGGAACTGAAGCTTTCTTT. It codes for CASSPAGRGTEAFF. The chain links TRBV6-5 to TRBJ1-1; D not certain. The CDR3 totals 14 residues. The germline gives CDR1 MNHEY, CDR2 SVGAGI. Trimming removed 6 bases at V and 5 bases at J, with 16 bases between.

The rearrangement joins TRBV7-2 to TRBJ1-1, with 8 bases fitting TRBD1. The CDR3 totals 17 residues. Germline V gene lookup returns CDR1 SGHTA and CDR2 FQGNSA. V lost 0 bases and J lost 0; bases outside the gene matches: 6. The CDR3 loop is CASSLASGQAMNTEAFF. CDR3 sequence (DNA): TGTGCCAGCAGCTTAGCTTCGGGACAGGCCATGAACACTGAAGCTTTCTTT.

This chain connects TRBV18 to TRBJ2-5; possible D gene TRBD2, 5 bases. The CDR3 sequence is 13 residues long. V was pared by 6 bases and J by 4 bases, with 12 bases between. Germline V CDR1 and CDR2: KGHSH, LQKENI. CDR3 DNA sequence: TGTGCCAGCTCGATTCTAGGAGGAGAGACCCAGTACTTC. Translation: CASSILGGETQYF.

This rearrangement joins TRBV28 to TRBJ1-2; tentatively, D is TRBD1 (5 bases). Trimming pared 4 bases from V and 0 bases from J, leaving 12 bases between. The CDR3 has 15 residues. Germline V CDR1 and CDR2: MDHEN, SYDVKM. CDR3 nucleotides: TGTGCCAGCAGTTCCATGGACACTTCTAACTATGGCTACACCTTC. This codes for CASSSMDTSNYGYTF.